This entry describes one T cell receptor beta chain. Germline loops: CDR1 LNHNV, CDR2 YYDKDF (reference sequence). V was clipped by 2 bases and J by 4 bases; unmatched bases: 7. This CDR3 has 16 residues. Original processing notes: The assay estimated nucleated cells by amplifying reference gene primers. Libraries were prepared by immunoSEQ multiplex PCR; TCRdb keeps only in-frame clonotypes and omits some of them. D and trimming come from the DNA, and the V and J calls and clone size come from that table. The sample has under 200,000 clones, approximately 87% seen once. This sample was taken from a study of blood T cell repertoires in COVID-19. Background on the study: Italy, Spain and the United States were the sources of the convalescent and acute COVID-19 samples. Sample material is recorded as cDNA or gDNA derived from T cells, B-cell-depleted T cells, or PBMCs.

Sequenced: peripheral blood. The chain uses TRBV15 and TRBJ2-1; 8 bases match TRBD1. The sequence derives from a man aged 35-49 years with active or convalescent COVID-19. Written as DNA, the CDR3 is TGTGCCACCAGCAGACTTGACAGGGGAAGATACAATGAGCAGTTCTTC. Translation: CATSRLDRGRYNEQFF. The full variable domain, completed using reference TRBV15 and TRBJ2-1, is DAMVIQNPRYQVTQFGKPVTLSCSQTLNHNVMYWYQQKSSQAPKLLFHYYDKDFNNEADTPDNFQSRRPNTSFCFLDIRSPGLGDTAMYLCATSRLDRGRYNEQFFGPGTRLTVL.